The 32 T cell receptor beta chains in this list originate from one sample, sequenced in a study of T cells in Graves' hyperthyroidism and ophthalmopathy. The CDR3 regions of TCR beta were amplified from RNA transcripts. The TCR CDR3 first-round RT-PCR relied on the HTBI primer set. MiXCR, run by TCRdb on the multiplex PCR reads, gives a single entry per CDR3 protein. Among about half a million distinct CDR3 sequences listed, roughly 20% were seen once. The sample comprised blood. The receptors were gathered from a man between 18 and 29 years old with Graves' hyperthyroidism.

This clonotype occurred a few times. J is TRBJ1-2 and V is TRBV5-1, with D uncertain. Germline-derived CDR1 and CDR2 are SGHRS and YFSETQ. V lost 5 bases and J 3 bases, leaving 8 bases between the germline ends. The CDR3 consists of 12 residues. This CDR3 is CASRFLDYGYTF. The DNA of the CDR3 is TGCGCCAGCAGATTCTTAGACTATGGCTACACCTTC. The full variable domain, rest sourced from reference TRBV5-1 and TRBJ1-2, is KAGVTQTPRYLIKTRGQQVTLSCSPISGHRSVSWYQQTPGQGLQFLFEYFSETQRNKGNFPGRFSGRQFSNSRSEMNVSTLELGDSALYLCASRFLDYGYTFGSGTRLTVV.

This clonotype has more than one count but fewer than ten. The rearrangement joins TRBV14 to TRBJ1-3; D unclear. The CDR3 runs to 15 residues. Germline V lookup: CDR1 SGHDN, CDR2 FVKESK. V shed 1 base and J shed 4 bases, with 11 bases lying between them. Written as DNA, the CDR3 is TGTGCCAGCAGCCAAGGTCGGGGTACAGGAAACACCATATATTTT. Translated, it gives CASSQGRGTGNTIYF.

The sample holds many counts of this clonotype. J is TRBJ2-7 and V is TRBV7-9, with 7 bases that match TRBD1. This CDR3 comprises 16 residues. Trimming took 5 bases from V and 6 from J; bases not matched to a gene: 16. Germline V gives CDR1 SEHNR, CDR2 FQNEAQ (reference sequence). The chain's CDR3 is CASSPPDRDSVFEQYF. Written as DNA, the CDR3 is TGTGCCAGCAGCCCCCCAGACCGGGACAGCGTGTTCGAGCAGTACTTC.

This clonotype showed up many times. In nucleotides, the CDR3 is TGTGCCAGCAGCGACGAATCAAAAGGGACAGCTAGAAATCAGCCCCAGCATTTT. Translated: CASSDESKGTARNQPQHF. The chain uses TRBV9 and TRBJ1-5; 7 nucleotides align to TRBD1. Germline V gene sequence: CDR1 SGDLS, CDR2 YYNGEE. The V and J ends lost 3 bases and 4 bases, in that order; junction bases with no gene match: 16. This CDR3 contains 18 residues.

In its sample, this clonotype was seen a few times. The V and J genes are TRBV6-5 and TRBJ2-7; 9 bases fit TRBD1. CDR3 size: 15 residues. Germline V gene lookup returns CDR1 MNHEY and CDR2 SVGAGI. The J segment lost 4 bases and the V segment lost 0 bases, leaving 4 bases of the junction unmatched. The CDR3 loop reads CASSYSGQGPYEQYF. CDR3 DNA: TGTGCCAGCAGTTACTCCGGACAGGGGCCGTACGAGCAGTACTTC.

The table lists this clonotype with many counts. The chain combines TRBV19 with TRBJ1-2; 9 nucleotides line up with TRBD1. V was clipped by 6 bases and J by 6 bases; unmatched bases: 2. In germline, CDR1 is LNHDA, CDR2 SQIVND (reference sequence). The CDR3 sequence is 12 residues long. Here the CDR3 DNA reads TGTGCCAGTAGGACAGGGGGAAATGGCTACACCTTC. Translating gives CASRTGGNGYTF.

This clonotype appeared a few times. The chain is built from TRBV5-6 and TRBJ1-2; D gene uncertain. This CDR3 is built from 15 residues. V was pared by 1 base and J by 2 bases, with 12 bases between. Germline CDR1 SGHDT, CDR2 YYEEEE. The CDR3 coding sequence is TGTGCCAGCAGCTTGAGATTACGGACGAACTATGGCTACACCTTC. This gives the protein CASSLRLRTNYGYTF. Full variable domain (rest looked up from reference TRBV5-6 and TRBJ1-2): DAGVTQSPTHLIKTRGQQVTLRCSPKSGHDTVSWYQQALGQGPQFIFQYYEEEERQRGNFPDRFSGHQFPNYSSELNVNALLLGDSALYLCASSLRLRTNYGYTFGSGTRLTVV.

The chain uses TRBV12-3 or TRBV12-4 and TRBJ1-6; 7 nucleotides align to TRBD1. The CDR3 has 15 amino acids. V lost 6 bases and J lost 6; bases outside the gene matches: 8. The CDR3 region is CASRQGKPCNSPLHF. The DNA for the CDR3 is TGTGCCAGCAGACAGGGGAAACCTTGTAATTCACCCCTCCACTTT.

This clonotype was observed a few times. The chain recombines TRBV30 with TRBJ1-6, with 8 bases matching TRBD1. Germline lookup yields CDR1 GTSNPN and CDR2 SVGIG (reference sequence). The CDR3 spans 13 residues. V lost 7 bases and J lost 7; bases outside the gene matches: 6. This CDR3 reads CALRQGLNSPLHF. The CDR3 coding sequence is TGTGCCTTAAGACAGGGGCTAAATTCACCCCTCCACTTT.

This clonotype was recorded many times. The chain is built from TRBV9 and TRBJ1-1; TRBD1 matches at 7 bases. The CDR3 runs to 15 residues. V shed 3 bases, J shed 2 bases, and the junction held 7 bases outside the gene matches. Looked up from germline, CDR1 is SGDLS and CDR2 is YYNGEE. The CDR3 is CASSGQGGPNTEAFF. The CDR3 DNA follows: TGTGCCAGCAGCGGCCAGGGGGGCCCCAACACTGAAGCTTTCTTT.

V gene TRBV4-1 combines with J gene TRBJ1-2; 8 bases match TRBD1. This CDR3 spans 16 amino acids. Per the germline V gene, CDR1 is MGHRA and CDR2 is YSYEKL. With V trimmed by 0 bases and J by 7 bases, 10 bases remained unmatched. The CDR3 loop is CASSQEAKTGDLGYTF. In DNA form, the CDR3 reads TGCGCCAGCAGCCAAGAAGCAAAGACAGGGGACCTTGGCTACACCTTC.

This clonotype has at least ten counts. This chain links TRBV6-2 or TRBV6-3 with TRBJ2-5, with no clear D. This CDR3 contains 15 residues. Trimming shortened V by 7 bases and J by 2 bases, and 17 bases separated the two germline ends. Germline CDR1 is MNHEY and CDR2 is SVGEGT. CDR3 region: CASTSLTASQETQYF. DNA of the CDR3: TGTGCCAGCACCTCTTTAACGGCCTCACAAGAGACCCAGTACTTC.

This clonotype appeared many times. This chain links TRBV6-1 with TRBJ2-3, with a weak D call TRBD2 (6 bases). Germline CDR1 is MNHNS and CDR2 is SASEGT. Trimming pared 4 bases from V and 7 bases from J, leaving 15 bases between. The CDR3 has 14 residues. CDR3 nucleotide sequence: TGTGCCAGCAGTGGCCAGGTGGCGGGGCATACGCAGTATTTT. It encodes CASSGQVAGHTQYF.

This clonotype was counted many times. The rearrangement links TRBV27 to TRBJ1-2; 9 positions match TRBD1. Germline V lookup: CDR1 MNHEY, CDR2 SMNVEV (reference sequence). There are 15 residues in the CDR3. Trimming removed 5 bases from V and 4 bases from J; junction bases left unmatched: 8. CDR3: CASSPGDRVVYGYTF. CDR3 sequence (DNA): TGTGCCAGCAGTCCCGGGGACAGGGTCGTCTATGGCTACACCTTC.

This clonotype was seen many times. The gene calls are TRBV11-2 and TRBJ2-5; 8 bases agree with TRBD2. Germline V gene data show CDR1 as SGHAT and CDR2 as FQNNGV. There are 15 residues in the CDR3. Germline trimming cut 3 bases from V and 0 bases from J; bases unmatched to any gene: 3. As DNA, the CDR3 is TGTGCCAGCAGCTTCAGGCGGGGGGACCAAGAGACCCAGTACTTC. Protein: CASSFRRGDQETQYF.

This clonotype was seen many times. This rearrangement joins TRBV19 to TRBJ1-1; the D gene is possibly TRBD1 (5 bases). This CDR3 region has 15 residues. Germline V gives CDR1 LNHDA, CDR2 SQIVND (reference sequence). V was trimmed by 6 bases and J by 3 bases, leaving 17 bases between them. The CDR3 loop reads CASRWGSGPDTEAFF. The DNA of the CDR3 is TGTGCCAGTAGATGGGGGTCGGGGCCGGACACTGAAGCTTTCTTT.

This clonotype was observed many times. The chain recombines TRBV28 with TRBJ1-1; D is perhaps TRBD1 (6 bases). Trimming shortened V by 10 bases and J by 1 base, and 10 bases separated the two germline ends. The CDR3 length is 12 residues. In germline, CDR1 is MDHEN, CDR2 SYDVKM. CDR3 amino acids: CATWTANTEAFF. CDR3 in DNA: TGTGCCACGTGGACAGCGAACACTGAAGCTTTCTTT.

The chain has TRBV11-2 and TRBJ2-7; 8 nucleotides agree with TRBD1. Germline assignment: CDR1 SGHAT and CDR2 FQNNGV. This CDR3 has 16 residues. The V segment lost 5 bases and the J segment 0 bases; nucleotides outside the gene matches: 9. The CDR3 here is CASSPAPQGASYEQYF. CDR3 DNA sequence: TGTGCCAGCAGCCCAGCCCCCCAGGGGGCCTCCTACGAGCAGTACTTC.

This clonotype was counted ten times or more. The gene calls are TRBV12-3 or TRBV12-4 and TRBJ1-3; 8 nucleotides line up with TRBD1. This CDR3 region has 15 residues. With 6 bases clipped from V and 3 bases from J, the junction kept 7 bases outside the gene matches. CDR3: CASSVVQGVGNTIYF. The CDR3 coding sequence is TGTGCCAGCAGCGTTGTACAGGGGGTTGGAAACACCATATATTTT.

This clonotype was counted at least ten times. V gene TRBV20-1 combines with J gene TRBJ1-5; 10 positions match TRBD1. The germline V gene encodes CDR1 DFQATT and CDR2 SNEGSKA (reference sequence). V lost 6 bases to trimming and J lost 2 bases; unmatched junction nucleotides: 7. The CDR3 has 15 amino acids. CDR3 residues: CSASPGTGGNQPQHF. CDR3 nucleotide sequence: TGCAGTGCCTCTCCAGGGACAGGGGGCAATCAGCCCCAGCATTTT.

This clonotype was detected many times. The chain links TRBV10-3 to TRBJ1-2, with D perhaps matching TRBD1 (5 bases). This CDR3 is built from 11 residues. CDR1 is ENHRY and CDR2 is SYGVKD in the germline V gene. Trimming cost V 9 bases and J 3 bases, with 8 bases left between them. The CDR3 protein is CAIGTDYGYTF. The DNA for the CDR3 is TGTGCCATAGGGACGGACTATGGCTACACCTTC.

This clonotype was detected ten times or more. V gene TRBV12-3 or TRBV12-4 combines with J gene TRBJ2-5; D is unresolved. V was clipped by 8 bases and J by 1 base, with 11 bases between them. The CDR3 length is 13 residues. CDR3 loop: CASSIRIQETQYF. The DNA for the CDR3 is TGTGCCAGCTCGATTAGGATCCAAGAGACCCAGTACTTC.

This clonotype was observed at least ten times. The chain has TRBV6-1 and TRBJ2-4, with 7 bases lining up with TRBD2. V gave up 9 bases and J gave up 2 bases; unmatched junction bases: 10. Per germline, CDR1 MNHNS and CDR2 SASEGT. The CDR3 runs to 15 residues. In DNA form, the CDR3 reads TGTGCCAGGGGGGGGATCGTTCGTTCCAAAAACATTCAGTACTTC. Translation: CARGGIVRSKNIQYF.

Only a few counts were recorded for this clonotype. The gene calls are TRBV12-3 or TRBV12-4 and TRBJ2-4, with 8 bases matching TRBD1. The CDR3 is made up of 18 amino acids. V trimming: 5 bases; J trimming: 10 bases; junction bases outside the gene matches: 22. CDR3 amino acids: CASSPLGLIGTGFEIQYF. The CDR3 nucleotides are TGTGCCAGCAGTCCCCTCGGGCTCATAGGGACAGGTTTCGAAATTCAGTACTTC.

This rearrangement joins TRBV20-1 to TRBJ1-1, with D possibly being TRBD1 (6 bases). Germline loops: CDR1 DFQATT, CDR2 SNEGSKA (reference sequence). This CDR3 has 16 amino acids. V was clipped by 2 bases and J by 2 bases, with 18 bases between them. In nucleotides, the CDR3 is TGCAGTGCTAGACCAGGGAGGGGGGGACTAAACACTGAAGCTTTCTTT. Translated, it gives CSARPGRGGLNTEAFF.

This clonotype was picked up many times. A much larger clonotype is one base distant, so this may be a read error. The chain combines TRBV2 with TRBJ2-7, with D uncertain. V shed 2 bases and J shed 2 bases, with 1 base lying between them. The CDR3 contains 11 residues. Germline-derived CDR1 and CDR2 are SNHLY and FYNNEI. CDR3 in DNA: TGTGCCAGCAGTGAAACCTACGAGCAGTACTTC. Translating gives CASSETYEQYF. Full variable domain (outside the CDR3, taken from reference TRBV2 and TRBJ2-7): EPEVTQTPSHQVTQMGQEVILRCVPISNHLYFYWYRQILGQKVEFLVSFYNNEISEKSEIFDDQFSVERPDGSNFTLKIRSTKLEDSAMYFCASSETYEQYFGPGTRLTVT.

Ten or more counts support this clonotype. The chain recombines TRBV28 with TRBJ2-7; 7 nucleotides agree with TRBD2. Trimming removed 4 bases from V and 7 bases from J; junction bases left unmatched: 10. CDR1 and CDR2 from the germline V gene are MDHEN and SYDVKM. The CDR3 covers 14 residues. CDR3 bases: TGTGCCAGCAGTTCGAAGACTCTCGGGGGGGAGCAGTACTTC. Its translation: CASSSKTLGGEQYF.

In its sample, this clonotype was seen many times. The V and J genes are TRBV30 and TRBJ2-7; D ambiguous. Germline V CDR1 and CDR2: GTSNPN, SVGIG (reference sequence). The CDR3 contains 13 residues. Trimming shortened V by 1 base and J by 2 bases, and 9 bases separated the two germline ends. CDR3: CAWSDPGAYEQYF. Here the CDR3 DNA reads TGTGCCTGGAGTGATCCCGGAGCCTACGAGCAGTACTTC.

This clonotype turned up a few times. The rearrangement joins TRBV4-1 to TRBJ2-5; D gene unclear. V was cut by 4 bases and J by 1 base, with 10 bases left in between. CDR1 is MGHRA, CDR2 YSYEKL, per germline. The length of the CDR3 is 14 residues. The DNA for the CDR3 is TGCGCCAGCAGCCCCAGTGCCCTCCAAGAGACCCAGTACTTC. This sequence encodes CASSPSALQETQYF.

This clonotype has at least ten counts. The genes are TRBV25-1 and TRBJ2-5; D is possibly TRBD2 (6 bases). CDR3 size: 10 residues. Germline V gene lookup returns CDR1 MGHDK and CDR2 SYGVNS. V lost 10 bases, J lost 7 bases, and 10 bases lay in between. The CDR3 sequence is CATPAGTQYF. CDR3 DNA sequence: TGTGCCACCCCAGCGGGGACCCAGTACTTC. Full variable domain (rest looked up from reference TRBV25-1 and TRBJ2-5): EADIYQTPRYLVIGTGKKITLECSQTMGHDKMYWYQQDPGMELHLIHYSYGVNSTEKGDLSSESTVSRIRTEHFPLTLESARPSHTSQYLCATPAGTQYFGPGTRLLVL.

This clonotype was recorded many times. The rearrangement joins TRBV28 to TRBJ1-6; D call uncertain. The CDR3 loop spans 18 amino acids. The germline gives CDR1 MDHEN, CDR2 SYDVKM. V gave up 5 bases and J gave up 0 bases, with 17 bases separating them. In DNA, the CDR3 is TGTGCCAGCAGTATGGACTTTCAGCCCAGCTCCTATAATTCACCCCTCCACTTT. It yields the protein CASSMDFQPSSYNSPLHF.

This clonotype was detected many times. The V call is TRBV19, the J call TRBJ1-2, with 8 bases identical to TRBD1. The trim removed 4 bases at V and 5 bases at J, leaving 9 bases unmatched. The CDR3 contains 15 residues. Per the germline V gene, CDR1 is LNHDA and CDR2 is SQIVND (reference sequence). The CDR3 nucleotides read TGTGCCAGTAGTACCGGACAGGGAGGTTTGTATGGCTACACCTTC. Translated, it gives CASSTGQGGLYGYTF.